Listed below are T cell receptor beta chains from one sample, sequenced in a study of T-cell reconstitution after alpha-beta-depleted transplantation in children. Via MiXCR, TCRdb re-called the PCR reads, giving one row per CDR3 protein. In the table there are some 220,000 distinct CDR3 sequences, 8% to 9.5% of which are singletons. Material: PBMCs from the stem cell graft donor, obtained from the stem cell graft. The receptor source for this set is a human donor who donated a stem cell graft to a child with acute lymphoblastic leukemia. The CDR3 runs from the conserved cysteine through the conserved F or W. Each record gives: D gene, J gene, clone size, V gene, CDR3 DNA, CDR3 protein. A D gene is named only where the DNA matches it firmly. Clone size, where shown, is once, few, many, or a class for clones that have expanded.

D: NA
J: TRBJ1-5
size: many
V: TRBV20-1
DNA: TGCAGTGCTAAAGGGGGAATGAATCAGCCCCAGCATTTT
CDR3: CSAKGGMNQPQHF

D: TRBD1
J: TRBJ1-3
size: few
V: TRBV5-1
DNA: TGCGCCAGCAGCCAAGGGACAGGGGAAAACACCATATATTTT
CDR3: CASSQGTGENTIYF

D: NA
J: TRBJ2-5
size: few
V: TRBV2
DNA: TGTGCCAGCAGTGAAGGCCGAGAAGAGACCCAGTACTTC
CDR3: CASSEGREETQYF

D: NA
J: TRBJ2-7
size: few
V: TRBV4-2
DNA: TGTGCCAGCAGCCAAGATCCGGCAGACTCCTACGAGCAGTACTTC
CDR3: CASSQDPADSYEQYF

D: TRBD1
J: TRBJ2-7
size: few
V: TRBV7-9
DNA: TGTGCCAGCAGCCAACGAGAGGGACAGGGCAACTACGAGCAGTACTTC
CDR3: CASSQREGQGNYEQYF

D: TRBD1
J: TRBJ1-4
size: few
V: TRBV5-1
DNA: TGCGCCAGCAGCAGGACAGGGAATCCAACTAATGAAAAACTGTTTTTT
CDR3: CASSRTGNPTNEKLFF

D: NA
J: TRBJ2-3
size: few
V: TRBV4-3
DNA: TGCGCCAGCAGCCAAGATGGCGTTAGGCCTGGTGGGGATACGCAGTATTTT
CDR3: CASSQDGVRPGGDTQYF

D: NA
J: TRBJ2-1
size: many
V: TRBV10-2
DNA: TGCGCCAGCATGAGTGGAAAGTCCGGGCTAGGTGAGCAGTTCTTC
CDR3: CASMSGKSGLGEQFF

D: TRBD1
J: TRBJ1-2
size: NA
V: TRBV15
DNA: TGTGCCACCAGACCAGACAGGGGTAGTCGCTACACCTTC
CDR3: CATRPDRGSRYTF

D: NA
J: TRBJ2-1
size: few
V: TRBV7-2
DNA: TGTGCCAGCAGCTTAAGTGGGAACTCCAATGAGCAGTTCTTC
CDR3: CASSLSGNSNEQFF

D: NA
J: TRBJ1-5
size: NA
V: TRBV7-5
DNA: NA
CDR3: CISVPEARSDRGCNQPQHF

D: TRBD2
J: TRBJ2-2
size: NA
V: TRBV11-2
DNA: TGTGCCAGCAGCTTGAGGGCGGGGGGGCCGGCCGGGGAGCTGTTTTTT
CDR3: CASSLRAGGPAGELFF

D: NA
J: TRBJ1-1
size: NA
V: TRBV15
DNA: TGTGCCACCAGCAGAGATTGGGTGGGCCACGATGGATATGGCGCTGAAGCTTTCTTT
CDR3: CATSRDWVGHDGYGAEAFF

D: NA
J: TRBJ2-5
size: many
V: TRBV3-1
DNA: TGTGCCAGCAGCTCCCCGTTACCGTTTTGTTTC
CDR3: CASSSPLPFCF

D: NA
J: TRBJ1-5
size: NA
V: TRBV5-1
DNA: TGCGCCAGCAGCTCCATGGAGGGTCAGCCCCAGCATTTT
CDR3: CASSSMEGQPQHF

D: NA
J: TRBJ1-5
size: many
V: TRBV20-1
DNA: TGCAGTGCTAGCAAACAGGGTGGCATGTCTCATCAGCCCCAGCATTTT
CDR3: CSASKQGGMSHQPQHF

D: NA
J: TRBJ1-1
size: NA
V: TRBV10-3
DNA: TGTGCCATCAGCCCCAGGAACACTGAAGCTTTCTTT
CDR3: CAISPRNTEAFF